This entry describes one T cell receptor beta chain. Its antigen is still unknown. The sample has other DNA sequences that encode this CDR3 too. Germline values: CDR1 MNHEY, CDR2 SMNVEV (reference sequence). V shed 6 bases and J 0 bases; nucleotides not matched to a gene: 5. The CDR3 is 15 amino acids. The data were taken from a study of beta chain features in type 1 diabetes. Study information: Patient and healthy donor groups were alike in age, gender and cell yields.

Study findings and constraints: Across all four CD4+ subsets, people with type 1 diabetes showed modestly shorter TCRB CDR3s.

Expressed TCRB transcripts were sequenced because the isolated RNA had all been reverse transcribed beforehand. Profiled with immunoSEQ multiplex PCR; TCRdb holds only in-frame clones, not every one. The profile shows around 310,000 clones, 11% of them singletons. The specimen was naive CD4+ T cells from blood. The clonotype was recovered from a woman aged 25 to 45 in good health. The chain couples TRBV27 to TRBJ2-7; 10 bases map to TRBD2. CDR3 in amino acids: CASRRTSGSSYEQYF. The CDR3 region has the DNA TGTGCCAGCAGGCGGACTAGCGGCAGCTCCTACGAGCAGTACTTC.